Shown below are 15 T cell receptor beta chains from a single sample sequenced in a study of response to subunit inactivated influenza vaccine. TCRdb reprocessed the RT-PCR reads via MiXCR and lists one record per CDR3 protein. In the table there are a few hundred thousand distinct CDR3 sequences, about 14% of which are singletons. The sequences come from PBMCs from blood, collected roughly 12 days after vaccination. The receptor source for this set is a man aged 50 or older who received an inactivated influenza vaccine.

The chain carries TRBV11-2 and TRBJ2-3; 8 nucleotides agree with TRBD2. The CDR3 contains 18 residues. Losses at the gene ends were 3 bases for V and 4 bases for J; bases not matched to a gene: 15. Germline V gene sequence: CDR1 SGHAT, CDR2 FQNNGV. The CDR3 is CASSFVHGGRSGADTQYF. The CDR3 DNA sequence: TGTGCCAGCAGCTTCGTTCACGGCGGGAGGTCAGGGGCAGATACGCAGTATTTT.

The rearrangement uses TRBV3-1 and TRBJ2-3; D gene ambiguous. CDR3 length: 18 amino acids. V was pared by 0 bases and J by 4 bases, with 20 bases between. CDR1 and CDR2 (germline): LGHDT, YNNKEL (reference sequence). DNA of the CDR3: TGTGCCAGCAGCCAAGATAGTTGGCTTGAGACTCGTCCAGATACGCAGTATTTT. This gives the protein CASSQDSWLETRPDTQYF.

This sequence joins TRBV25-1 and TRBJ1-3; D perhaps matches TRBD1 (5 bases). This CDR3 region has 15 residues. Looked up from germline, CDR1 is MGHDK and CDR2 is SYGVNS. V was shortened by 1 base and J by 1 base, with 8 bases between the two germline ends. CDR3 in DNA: TGTGCCAGCAGTGAATGGGACGGGTCTGGAAACACCATATATTTT. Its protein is CASSEWDGSGNTIYF.

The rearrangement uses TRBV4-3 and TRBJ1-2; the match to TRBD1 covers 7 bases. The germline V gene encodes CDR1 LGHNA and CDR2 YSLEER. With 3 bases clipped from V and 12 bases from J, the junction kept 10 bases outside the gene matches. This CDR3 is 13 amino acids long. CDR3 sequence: CASSQWDSRGNTF. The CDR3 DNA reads TGCGCCAGCAGCCAGTGGGACAGCAGAGGCAACACCTTC.

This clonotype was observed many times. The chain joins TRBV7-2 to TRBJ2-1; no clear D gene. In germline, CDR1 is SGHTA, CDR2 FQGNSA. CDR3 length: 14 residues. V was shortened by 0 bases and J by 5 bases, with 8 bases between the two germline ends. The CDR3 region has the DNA TGTGCCAGCAGCTTAGCGCTGGCCAACAATGAGCAGTTCTTC. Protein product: CASSLALANNEQFF.

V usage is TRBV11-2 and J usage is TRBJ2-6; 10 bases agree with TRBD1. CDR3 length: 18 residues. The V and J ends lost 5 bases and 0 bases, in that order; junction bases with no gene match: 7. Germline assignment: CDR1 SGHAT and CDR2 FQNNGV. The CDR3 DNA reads TGTGCCAGCAGCGCGCGGGACAGGGGATTCTCTGGGGCCAACGTCCTGACTTTC. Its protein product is CASSARDRGFSGANVLTF.

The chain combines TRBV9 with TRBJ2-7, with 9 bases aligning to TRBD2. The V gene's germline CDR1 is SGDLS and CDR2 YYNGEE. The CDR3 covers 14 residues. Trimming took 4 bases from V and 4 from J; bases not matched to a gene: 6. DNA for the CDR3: TGTGCCAGCAGCCGGTCTAGCGGGGCGTACGAGCAGTACTTC. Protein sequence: CASSRSSGAYEQYF.

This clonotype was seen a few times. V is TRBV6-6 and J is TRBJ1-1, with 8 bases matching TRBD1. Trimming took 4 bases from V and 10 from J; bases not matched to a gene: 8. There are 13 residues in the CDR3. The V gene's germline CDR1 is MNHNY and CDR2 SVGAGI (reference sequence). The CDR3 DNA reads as TGTGCCAGCAGTTCCCAGGGGGCTGTGGGAGCTTTCTTT. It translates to CASSSQGAVGAFF.

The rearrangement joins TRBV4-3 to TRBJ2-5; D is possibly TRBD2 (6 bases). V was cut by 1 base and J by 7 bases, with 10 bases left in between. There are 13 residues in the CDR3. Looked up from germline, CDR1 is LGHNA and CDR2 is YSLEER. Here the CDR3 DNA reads TGCGCCAGCAGCCAAGTGTCGCGGGGGACCCAGTACTTC. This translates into CASSQVSRGTQYF.

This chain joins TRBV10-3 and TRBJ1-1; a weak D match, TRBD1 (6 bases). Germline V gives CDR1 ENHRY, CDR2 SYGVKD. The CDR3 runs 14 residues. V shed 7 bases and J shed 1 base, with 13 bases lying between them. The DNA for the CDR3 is TGTGCCATCACCCCCGGGACACCGAACACTGAAGCTTTCTTT. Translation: CAITPGTPNTEAFF.

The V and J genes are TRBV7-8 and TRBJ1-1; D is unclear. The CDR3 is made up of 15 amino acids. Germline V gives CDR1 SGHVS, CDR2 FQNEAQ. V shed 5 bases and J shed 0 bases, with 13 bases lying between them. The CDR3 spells CASSPKRTVNTEAFF. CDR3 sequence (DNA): TGTGCCAGCAGCCCTAAAAGGACGGTGAACACTGAAGCTTTCTTT.

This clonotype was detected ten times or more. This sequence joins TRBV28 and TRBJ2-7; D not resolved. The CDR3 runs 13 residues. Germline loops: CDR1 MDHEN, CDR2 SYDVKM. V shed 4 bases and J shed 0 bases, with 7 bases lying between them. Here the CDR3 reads CASSWTGSYEQYF. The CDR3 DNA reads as TGTGCCAGCAGTTGGACGGGCTCCTACGAGCAGTACTTC.

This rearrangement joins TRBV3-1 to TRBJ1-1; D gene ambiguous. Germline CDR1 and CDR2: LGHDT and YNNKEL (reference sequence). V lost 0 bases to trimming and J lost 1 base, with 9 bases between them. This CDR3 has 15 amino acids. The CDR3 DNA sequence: TGTGCCAGCAGCCAAGAACGCCTCCAGAACACTGAAGCTTTCTTT. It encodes CASSQERLQNTEAFF.

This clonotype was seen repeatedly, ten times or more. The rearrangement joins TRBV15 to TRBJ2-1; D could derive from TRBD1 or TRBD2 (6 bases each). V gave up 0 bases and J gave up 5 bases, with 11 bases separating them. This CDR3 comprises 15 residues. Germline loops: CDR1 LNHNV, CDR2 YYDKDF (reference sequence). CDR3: CATSRDMGGNNEQFF. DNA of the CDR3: TGTGCCACCAGCAGAGATATGGGGGGCAACAATGAGCAGTTCTTC.

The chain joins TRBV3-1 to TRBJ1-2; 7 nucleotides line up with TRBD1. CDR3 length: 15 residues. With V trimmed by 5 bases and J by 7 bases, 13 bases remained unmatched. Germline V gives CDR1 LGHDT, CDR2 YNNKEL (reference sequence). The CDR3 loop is CASSSRGDSKAGYTF. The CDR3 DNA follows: TGTGCCAGCAGCTCGCGCGGGGACAGCAAGGCTGGCTACACCTTC.